This passage covers 11 T cell receptor beta chains from one sample sequenced in a study of T cells in Graves' hyperthyroidism and ophthalmopathy. TCR beta CDR3 regions were amplified from RNA. HTBI primers were the set used in a first-round RT-PCR of the TCR CDR3. Each CDR3 protein is one row after TCRdb ran MiXCR on the multiplex PCR reads. Of fewer than 250,000 distinct CDR3 sequences listed, approximately 24% are singletons. Material: blood. The receptors come from a woman aged 40-49 years with Graves' ophthalmopathy.

This clonotype was observed at least ten times. The chain is built from TRBV28 and TRBJ1-6; no clear D. This CDR3 comprises 14 residues. The germline gives CDR1 MDHEN, CDR2 SYDVKM. Trimming shortened V by 6 bases and J by 5 bases, and 11 bases separated the two germline ends. The CDR3 nucleotides read TGTGCCAGCAGGGAAGGCCCCAATAATTCACCCCTCCACTTT. This gives the protein CASREGPNNSPLHF.

This clonotype was recorded many times. The chain couples TRBV12-3 or TRBV12-4 to TRBJ2-3, with 12 bases that match TRBD2. CDR3 size: 20 residues. V dropped 3 bases and J dropped 0; count of bases not matched to a gene: 13. This CDR3 is CASSFVLTSGRRTSTDTQYF. The CDR3 bases are TGTGCCAGCAGTTTCGTATTGACTAGCGGGAGAAGGACTAGCACAGATACGCAGTATTTT.

This clonotype was detected many times. The J gene is TRBJ2-5, the V gene TRBV27; D ambiguous. Trimming shortened V by 6 bases and J by 1 base, and 6 bases separated the two germline ends. This CDR3 has 12 amino acids. CDR1 is MNHEY and CDR2 is SMNVEV in the germline V gene (reference sequence). This CDR3 reads CASRATQETQYF. Written as DNA, the CDR3 is TGTGCCAGCAGAGCTACCCAAGAGACCCAGTACTTC.

This clonotype was seen ten or more times. DNA of the CDR3: TGTGCCAGCAGCTTAATGGGGGGGACAGGGACAGGGACTGAAGCTTTCTTT. As protein: CASSLMGGTGTGTEAFF. V and J are TRBV7-2 and TRBJ1-1; 9 bases match TRBD1. CDR1 SGHTA and CDR2 FQGNSA come from the germline V gene. The CDR3 is 17 residues long. Trimming took 2 bases from V and 5 from J; bases not matched to a gene: 12.

This clonotype has a count of ten or more. V gene TRBV5-1 combines with J gene TRBJ1-2; the D is unclear. Trimming stripped 0 bases from V and 7 bases from J, with 13 bases between. The CDR3 runs 14 residues. Germline lookup yields CDR1 SGHRS and CDR2 YFSETQ. The CDR3 reads CASSLEAETPGYTF. The CDR3 DNA reads as TGCGCCAGCAGCTTGGAGGCAGAGACCCCTGGCTACACCTTC.

This chain connects TRBV27 to TRBJ2-7; a possible D gene is TRBD2 (5 bases). Trimming shortened V by 6 bases and J by 1 base, and 19 bases separated the two germline ends. The germline CDR1 and CDR2 sequences are MNHEY and SMNVEV (reference sequence). The CDR3 totals 16 residues. CDR3 amino acids: CASSPLAGEPSYEQYF. DNA of the CDR3: TGTGCCAGCAGCCCCCTCGCCGGGGAACCGTCCTACGAGCAGTACTTC.

This clonotype has only a few counts. This chain links TRBV18 with TRBJ1-1; possibly TRBD1 for D (6 bases). V lost 1 base to trimming and J lost 5 bases, with 11 bases between them. CDR3 length: 14 residues. Germline CDR1 and CDR2: KGHSH and LQKENI. Written as DNA, the CDR3 is TGTGCCAGCTCACCACGGGGGCTGGGTACTGAAGCTTTCTTT. This translates into CASSPRGLGTEAFF.

In this sample, this clonotype turned up many times. The rearrangement links TRBV6-1 to TRBJ1-2; no clear D. CDR3 length equals 14 residues. Trimming took off 7 bases at V and 4 bases at J, with 16 bases between the two ends. The germline V gene has CDR1 MNHNS and CDR2 SASEGT. CDR3 nucleotide sequence: TGTGCCAGCACCCCGACTGCGGAGGGCTATGGCTACACCTTC. It codes for CASTPTAEGYGYTF.

This clonotype was observed many times. This rearrangement joins TRBV20-1 to TRBJ2-5; D tentatively reads TRBD1 or TRBD2 (5 bases each). CDR1 and CDR2 from the germline V gene are DFQATT and SNEGSKA (reference sequence). The CDR3 has 12 residues. The ends were cut back, 7 bases at V and 4 bases at J, with 13 bases in the middle. The CDR3 loop reads CSVPKGRETQYF. The CDR3 DNA reads TGCAGTGTTCCGAAGGGACGAGAGACCCAGTACTTC.

This clonotype was found many times. This chain uses TRBV5-1 with TRBJ2-2; no definite D call. V was trimmed by 4 bases and J by 3 bases, leaving 13 bases between them. In germline, CDR1 is SGHRS, CDR2 YFSETQ. This CDR3 has 15 amino acids. The CDR3 sequence is CASSPTQRHTGELFF. The CDR3 region has the DNA TGCGCCAGCAGCCCGACCCAGAGGCACACCGGGGAGCTGTTTTTT.

At least ten counts were recorded for this clonotype. The CDR3 sequence is CASSRRDYPYEQYF. The CDR3 DNA reads as TGTGCCAGCAGTCGCCGGGACTACCCCTACGAGCAGTACTTC. The rearrangement links TRBV27 to TRBJ2-7; 7 nucleotides align to TRBD2. V lost 5 bases, J lost 2 bases, and 6 bases stayed unmatched. Germline V CDR1 and CDR2: MNHEY, SMNVEV (reference sequence). This CDR3 comprises 14 residues.